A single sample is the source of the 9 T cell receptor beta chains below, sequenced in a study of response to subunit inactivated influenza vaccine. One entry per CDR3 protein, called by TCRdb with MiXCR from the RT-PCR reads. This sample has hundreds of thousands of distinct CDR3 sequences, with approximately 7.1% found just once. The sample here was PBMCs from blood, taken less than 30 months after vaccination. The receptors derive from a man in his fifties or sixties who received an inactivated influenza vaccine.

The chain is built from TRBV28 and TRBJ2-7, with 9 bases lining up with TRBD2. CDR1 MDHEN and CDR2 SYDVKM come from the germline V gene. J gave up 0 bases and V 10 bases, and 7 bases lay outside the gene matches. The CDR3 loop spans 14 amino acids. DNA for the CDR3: TGTGCCACTAGACTAGCGGATCGCTCCTACGAGCAGTACTTC. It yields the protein CATRLADRSYEQYF.

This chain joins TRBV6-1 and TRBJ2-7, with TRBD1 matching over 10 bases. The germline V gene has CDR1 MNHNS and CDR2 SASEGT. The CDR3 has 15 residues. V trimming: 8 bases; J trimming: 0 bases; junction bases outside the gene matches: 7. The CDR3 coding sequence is TGTGCCAGCCGACACGGGACAGGGGCCTCCTACGAGCAGTACTTC. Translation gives CASRHGTGASYEQYF.

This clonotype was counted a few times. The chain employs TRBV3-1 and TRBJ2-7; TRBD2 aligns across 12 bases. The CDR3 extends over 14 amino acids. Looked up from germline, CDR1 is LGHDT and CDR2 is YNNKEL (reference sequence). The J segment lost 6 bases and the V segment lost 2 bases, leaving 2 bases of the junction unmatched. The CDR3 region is CASSQLAGGREQYF. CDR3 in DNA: TGTGCCAGCAGCCAACTAGCGGGGGGGCGCGAGCAGTACTTC.

The CDR3 loop is CSARGGAPNTEAFF. In DNA form, the CDR3 reads TGCAGTGCTAGAGGCGGGGCGCCCAACACTGAAGCTTTCTTT. The chain is built from TRBV20-1 and TRBJ1-1; a weak D match, TRBD1 (5 bases). Germline CDR1 DFQATT, CDR2 SNEGSKA (reference sequence). V lost 1 base and J lost 2, with 11 bases in between. The CDR3 spans 14 residues.

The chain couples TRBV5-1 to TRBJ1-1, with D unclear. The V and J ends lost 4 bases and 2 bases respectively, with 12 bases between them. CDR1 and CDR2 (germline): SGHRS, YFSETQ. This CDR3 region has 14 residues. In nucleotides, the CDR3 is TGCGCCAGCAGCCCTGGGGAGGTCAACACTGAAGCTTTCTTT. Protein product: CASSPGEVNTEAFF. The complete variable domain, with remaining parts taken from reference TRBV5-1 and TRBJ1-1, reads KAGVTQTPRYLIKTRGQQVTLSCSPISGHRSVSWYQQTPGQGLQFLFEYFSETQRNKGNFPGRFSGRQFSNSRSEMNVSTLELGDSALYLCASSPGEVNTEAFFGQGTRLTVV.

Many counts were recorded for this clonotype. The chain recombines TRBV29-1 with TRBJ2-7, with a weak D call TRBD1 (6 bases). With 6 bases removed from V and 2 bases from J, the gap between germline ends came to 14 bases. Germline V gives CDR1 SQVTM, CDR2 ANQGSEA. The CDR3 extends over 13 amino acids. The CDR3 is CSVGTRHTYEQYF. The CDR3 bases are TGCAGCGTAGGGACACGACATACCTACGAGCAGTACTTC.

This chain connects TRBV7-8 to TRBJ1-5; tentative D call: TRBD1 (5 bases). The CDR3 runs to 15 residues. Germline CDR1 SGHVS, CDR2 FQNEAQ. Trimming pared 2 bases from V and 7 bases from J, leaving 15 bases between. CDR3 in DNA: TGTGCCAGCAGCTTAACAACCGGGGGTCGGCAGCCCCAGCATTTT. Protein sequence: CASSLTTGGRQPQHF.

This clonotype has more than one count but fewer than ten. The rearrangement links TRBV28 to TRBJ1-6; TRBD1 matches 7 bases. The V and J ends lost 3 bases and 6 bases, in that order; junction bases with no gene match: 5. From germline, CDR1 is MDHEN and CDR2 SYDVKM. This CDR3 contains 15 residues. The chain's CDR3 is CASSFPHRGNSPLHF. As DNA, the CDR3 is TGTGCCAGCAGTTTCCCCCACAGGGGTAATTCACCCCTCCACTTT.

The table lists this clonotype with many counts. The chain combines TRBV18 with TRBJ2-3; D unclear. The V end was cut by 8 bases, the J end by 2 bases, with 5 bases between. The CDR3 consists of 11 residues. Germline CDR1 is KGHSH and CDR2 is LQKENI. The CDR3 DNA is TGTGCCAGCAGCCTCACAGATACGCAGTATTTT. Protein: CASSLTDTQYF.